The present TCR beta chain was sequenced within a study of shared clonotypes between healthy human individuals. General observations from the study: Unshared clonotypes carried lower generation probabilities than those common to all four donors.

The germline V gene encodes CDR1 ENHRY and CDR2 SYGVKD. The CDR3 is 17 residues long. The ends lost 4 bases at V and 2 bases at J; junction bases unmatched: 8. As for this clone: Its antigen is unidentified.

The run depth of the assay was deep. Replicate sorted-subset PCRs were loaded with around 0.2 ug DNA, 31,000 or so T cell genomes. Generated by immunoSEQ multiplex PCR, the TCRdb table keeps only in-frame clones and is missing some. The sample yields approximately 620,000 clones, around 97% seen once. The split of CD4+ cells yielded CD45RA+ naive and CD45RA-negative memory subsets. The J gene is TRBJ2-2, the V gene TRBV10-3; TRBD2 agrees at 9 bases. The sequenced sample consisted of naive CD4+ T cells sorted from blood. The sample's subset: CD45RA+ positively selected. The receptor was isolated from a woman aged 30 to 39 in good health. CDR3 residues: CAISASSGALNTGELFF. CDR3 coding DNA: TGTGCCATCAGTGCCTCTAGCGGGGCTCTTAACACCGGGGAGCTGTTTTTT.